This T cell receptor beta chain emerged from a study of cytomegalovirus exposure and HLA in healthy donors. PCR primers comprised 60 Vbeta and 13 Jbeta primers. Here immunoSEQ multiplex PCR was the method, and the copy in TCRdb shows in-frame clones only, minus some. This table has 150,000 to 200,000 clones, roughly 80% appearing once. Sequencing was performed on PBMCs. This clonotype was sampled from a young woman in good health and CMV-seropositive.

CDR3 protein: CAWSVGRSTGELFF. As DNA, the CDR3 is TGTGCCTGGAGTGTAGGCAGGTCCACCGGGGAGCTGTTTTTT. The chain has TRBV30 and TRBJ2-2; no clear D gene. V shed 0 bases and J shed 4 bases, with 9 bases lying between them. Germline assignment: CDR1 GTSNPN and CDR2 SVGIG (reference sequence). The CDR3 sequence is 14 residues long. The full variable domain, with the rest looked up from reference TRBV30 and TRBJ2-2, is SQTIHQWPATLVQPVGSPLSLECTVEGTSNPNLYWYRQAAGRGLQLLFYSVGIGQISSEVPQNLSASRPQDRQFILSSKKLLLSDSGFYLCAWSVGRSTGELFFGEGSRLTVL.